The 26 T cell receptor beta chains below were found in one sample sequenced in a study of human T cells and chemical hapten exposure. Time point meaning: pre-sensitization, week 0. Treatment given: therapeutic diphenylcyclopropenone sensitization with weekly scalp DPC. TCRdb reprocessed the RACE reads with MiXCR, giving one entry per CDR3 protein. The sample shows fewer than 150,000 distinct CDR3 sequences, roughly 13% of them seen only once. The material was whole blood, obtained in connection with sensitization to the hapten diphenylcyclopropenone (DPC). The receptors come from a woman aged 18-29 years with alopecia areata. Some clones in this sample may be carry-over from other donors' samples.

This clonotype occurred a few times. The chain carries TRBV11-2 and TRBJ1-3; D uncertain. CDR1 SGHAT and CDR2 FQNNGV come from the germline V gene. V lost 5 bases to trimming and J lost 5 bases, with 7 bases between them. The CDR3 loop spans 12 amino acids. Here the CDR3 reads CASSPDRNTIYF. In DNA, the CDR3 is TGTGCCAGCAGCCCCGACAGAAACACCATATATTTT.

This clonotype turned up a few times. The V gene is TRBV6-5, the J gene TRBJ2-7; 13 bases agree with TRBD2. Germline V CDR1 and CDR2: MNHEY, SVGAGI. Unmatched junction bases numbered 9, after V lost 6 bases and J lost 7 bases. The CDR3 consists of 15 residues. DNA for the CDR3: TGTGCCAGCAGATCCACTAGCGGGGGGGCCTGGGAGCAGTACTTC. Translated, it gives CASRSTSGGAWEQYF.

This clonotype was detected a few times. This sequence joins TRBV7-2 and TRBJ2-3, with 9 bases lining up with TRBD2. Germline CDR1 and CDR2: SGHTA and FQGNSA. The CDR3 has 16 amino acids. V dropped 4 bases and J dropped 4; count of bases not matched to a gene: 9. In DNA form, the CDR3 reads TGTGCCAGCAGCTCGCGCAGCGGGGGGAGCGCAGATACGCAGTATTTT. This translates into CASSSRSGGSADTQYF.

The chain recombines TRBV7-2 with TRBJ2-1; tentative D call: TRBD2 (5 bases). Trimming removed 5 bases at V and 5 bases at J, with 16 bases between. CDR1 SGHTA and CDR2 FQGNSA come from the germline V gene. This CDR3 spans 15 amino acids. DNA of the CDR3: TGTGCCAGCAGCGTTGGGAGTGGAAGAAACAATGAGCAGTTCTTC. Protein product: CASSVGSGRNNEQFF. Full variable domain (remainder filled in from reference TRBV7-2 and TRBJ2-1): GAGVSQSPSNKVTEKGKDVELRCDPISGHTALYWYRQSLGQGLEFLIYFQGNSAPDKSGLPSDRFSAERTGGSVSTLTIQRTQQEDSAVYLCASSVGSGRNNEQFFGPGTRLTVL.

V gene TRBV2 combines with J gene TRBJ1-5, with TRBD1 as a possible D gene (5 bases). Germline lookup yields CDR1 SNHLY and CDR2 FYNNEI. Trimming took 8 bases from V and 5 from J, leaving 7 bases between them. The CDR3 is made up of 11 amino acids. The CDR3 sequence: CASGGDQPQHF. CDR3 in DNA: TGTGCCAGCGGGGGAGATCAGCCCCAGCATTTT. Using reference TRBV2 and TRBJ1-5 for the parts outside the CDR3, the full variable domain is EPEVTQTPSHQVTQMGQEVILRCVPISNHLYFYWYRQILGQKVEFLVSFYNNEISEKSEIFDDQFSVERPDGSNFTLKIRSTKLEDSAMYFCASGGDQPQHFGDGTRLSIL.

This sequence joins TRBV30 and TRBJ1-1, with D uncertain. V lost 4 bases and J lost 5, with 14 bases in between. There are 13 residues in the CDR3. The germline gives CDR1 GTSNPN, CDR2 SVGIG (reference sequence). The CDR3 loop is CAWTKLPGTEAFF. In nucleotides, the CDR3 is TGTGCCTGGACAAAACTTCCAGGAACTGAAGCTTTCTTT.

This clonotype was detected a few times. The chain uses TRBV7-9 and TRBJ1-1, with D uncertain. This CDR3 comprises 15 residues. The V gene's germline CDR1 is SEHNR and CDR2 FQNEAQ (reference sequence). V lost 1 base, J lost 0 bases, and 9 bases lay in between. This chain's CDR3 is CASSLDSFVNTEAFF. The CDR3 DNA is TGTGCCAGCAGCTTAGACAGTTTTGTGAACACTGAAGCTTTCTTT.

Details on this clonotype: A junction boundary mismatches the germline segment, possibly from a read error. The DNA of the CDR3 is TGTGTCAGCTCACCGTCGTCGGGGGGCGGCCCTGGAAACACCATATATTTT. Its protein is CVSSPSSGGGPGNTIYF. The V call is TRBV18, the J call TRBJ1-3, with TRBD1 as a possible D gene (6 bases). CDR1 and CDR2 (germline): KGHSH, LQKENI. There are 17 residues in the CDR3.

The CDR3 loop is CASSPSDTVAEAFF. CDR3 in DNA: TGTGCCAGCAGTCCTTCGGACACAGTCGCTGAAGCTTTCTTT. The chain combines TRBV12-3 or TRBV12-4 with TRBJ1-1; D is possibly TRBD1 (5 bases). The CDR3 runs 14 residues. V shed 5 bases and J shed 6 bases, with 16 bases lying between them.

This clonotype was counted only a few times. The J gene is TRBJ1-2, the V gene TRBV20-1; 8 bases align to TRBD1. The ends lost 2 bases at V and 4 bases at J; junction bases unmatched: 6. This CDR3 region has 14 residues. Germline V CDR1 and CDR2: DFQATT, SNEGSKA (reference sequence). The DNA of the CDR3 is TGCAGTGCTAGATGGGGACAGGCTGTCTATGGCTACACCTTC. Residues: CSARWGQAVYGYTF.

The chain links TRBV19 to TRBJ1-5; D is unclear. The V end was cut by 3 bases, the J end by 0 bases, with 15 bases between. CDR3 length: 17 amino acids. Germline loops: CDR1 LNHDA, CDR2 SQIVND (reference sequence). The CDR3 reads CASSIKAGDGSNQPQHF. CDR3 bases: TGTGCCAGTAGTATTAAGGCTGGGGATGGTAGCAATCAGCCCCAGCATTTT.

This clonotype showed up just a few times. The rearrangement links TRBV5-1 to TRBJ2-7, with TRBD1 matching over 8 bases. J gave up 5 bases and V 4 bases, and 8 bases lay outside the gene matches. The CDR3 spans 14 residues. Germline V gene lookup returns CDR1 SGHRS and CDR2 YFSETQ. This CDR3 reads CASSTRQGYDEQYF. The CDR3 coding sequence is TGCGCCAGCAGCACCCGACAGGGGTACGACGAGCAGTACTTC.

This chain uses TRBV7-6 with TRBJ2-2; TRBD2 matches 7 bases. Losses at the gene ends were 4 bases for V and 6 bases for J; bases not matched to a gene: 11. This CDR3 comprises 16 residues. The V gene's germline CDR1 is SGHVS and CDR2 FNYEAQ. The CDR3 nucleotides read TGTGCCAGCAGCTCTTCTCGGGAGGTCACGGCCGGGGAGCTGTTTTTT. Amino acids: CASSSSREVTAGELFF.

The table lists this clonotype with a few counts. In DNA form, the CDR3 reads TGTGCCAGCAGTTACGAAGGGACAGGAAATTCACCCCTCCACTTT. This gives the protein CASSYEGTGNSPLHF. This sequence joins TRBV6-5 and TRBJ1-6; 8 bases line up with TRBD1. With V trimmed by 2 bases and J by 7 bases, 4 bases remained unmatched. CDR3 size: 15 residues. Germline V gene sequence: CDR1 MNHEY, CDR2 SVGAGI.

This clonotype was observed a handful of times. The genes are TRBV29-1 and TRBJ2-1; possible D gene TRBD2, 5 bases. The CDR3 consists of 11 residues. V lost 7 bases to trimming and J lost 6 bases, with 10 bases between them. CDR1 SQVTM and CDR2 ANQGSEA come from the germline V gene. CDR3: CSGTPGNEQFF. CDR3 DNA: TGCAGCGGGACTCCGGGCAATGAGCAGTTCTTC.

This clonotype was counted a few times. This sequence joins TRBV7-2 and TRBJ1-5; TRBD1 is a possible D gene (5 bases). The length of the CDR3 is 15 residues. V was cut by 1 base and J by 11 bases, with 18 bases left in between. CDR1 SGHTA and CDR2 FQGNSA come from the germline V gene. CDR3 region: CASSLEVGRRRAQHF. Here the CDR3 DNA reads TGTGCCAGCAGCTTAGAAGTTGGCCGGCGCAGGGCCCAGCATTTT.

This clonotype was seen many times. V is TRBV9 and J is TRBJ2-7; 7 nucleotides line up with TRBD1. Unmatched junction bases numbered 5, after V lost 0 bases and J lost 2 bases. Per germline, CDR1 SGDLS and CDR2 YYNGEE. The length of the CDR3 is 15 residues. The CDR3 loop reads CASSVALTGTYEQYF. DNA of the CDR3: TGTGCCAGCAGCGTAGCCTTGACAGGGACCTACGAGCAGTACTTC.

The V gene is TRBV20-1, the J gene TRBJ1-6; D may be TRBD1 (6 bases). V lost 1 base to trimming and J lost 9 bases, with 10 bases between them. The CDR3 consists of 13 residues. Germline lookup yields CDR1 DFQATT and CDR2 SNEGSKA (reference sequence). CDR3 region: CSARVGGTSPLHF. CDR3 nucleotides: TGCAGTGCTAGAGTAGGGGGTACTTCACCCCTCCACTTT.

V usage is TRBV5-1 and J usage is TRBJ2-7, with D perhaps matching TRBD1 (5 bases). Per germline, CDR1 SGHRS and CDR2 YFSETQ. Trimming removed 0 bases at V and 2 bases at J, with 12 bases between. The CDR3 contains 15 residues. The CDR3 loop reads CASSLAGISAYEQYF. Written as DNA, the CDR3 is TGCGCCAGCAGCTTGGCAGGGATTTCGGCCTACGAGCAGTACTTC.

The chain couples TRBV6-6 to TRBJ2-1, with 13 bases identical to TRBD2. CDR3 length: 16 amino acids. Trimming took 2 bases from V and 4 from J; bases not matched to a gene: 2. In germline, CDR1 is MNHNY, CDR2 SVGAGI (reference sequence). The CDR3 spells CASSYGLAGVYNEQFF. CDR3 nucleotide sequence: TGTGCCAGCAGTTACGGACTAGCGGGGGTTTACAATGAGCAGTTCTTC.

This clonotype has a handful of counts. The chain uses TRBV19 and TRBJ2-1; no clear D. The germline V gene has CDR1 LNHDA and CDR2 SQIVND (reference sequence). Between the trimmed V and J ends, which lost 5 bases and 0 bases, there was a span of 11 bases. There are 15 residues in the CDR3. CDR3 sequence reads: CASSLQASSYNEQFF. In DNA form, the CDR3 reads TGTGCCAGTAGTCTGCAGGCCAGCTCCTACAATGAGCAGTTCTTC.

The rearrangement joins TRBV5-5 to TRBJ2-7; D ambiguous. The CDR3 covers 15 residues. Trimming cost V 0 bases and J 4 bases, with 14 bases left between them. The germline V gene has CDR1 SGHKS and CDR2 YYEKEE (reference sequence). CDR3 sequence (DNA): TGTGCCAGCAGCTTGGCCGCTACTACGCCTTACGAGCAGTACTTC. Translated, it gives CASSLAATTPYEQYF.

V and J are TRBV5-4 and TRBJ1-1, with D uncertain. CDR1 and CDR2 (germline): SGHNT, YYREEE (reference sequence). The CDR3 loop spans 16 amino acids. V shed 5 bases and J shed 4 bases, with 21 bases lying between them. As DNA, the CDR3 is TGTGCCAGCAGAAGTTTAAAAGGCGGACGGGGCACTGAAGCTTTCTTT. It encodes CASRSLKGGRGTEAFF.

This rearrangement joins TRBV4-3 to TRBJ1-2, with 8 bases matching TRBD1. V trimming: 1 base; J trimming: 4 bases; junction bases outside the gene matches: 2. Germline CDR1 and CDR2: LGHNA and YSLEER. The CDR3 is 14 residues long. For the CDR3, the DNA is TGCGCCAGCAGCCAAGCGACAGGGGCCTATGGCTACACCTTC. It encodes CASSQATGAYGYTF.

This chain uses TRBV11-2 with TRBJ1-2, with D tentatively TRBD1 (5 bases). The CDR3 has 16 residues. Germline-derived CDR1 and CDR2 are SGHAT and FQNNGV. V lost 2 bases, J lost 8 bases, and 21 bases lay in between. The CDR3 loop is CASSLLAGRGLGGYTF. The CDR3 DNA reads TGTGCCAGCAGCTTATTGGCTGGGCGGGGACTTGGCGGCTACACCTTC.

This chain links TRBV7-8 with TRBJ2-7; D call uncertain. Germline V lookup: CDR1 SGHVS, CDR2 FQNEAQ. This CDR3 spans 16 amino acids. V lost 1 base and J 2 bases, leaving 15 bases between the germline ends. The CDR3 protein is CASSLVSTGSTYEQYF. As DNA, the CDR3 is TGTGCCAGCAGCTTAGTTTCTACCGGGTCGACCTACGAGCAGTACTTC. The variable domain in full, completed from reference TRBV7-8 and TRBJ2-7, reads GAGVSQSPRYKVAKRGQDVALRCDPISGHVSLFWYQQALGQGPEFLTYFQNEAQLDKSGLPSDRFFAERPEGSVSTLKIQRTQQEDSAVYLCASSLVSTGSTYEQYFGPGTRLTVT.